This T cell receptor (beta chain) was sequenced for a study of shared clonotypes between healthy human individuals (dated by TCRdb to about 2020). General notes on the study: The cohort comprised two women and a few men aged 18 to 49 years. Different laboratories and diverse techniques were used to prepare libraries and sequence TCR repertoires, to increase sequencing depth and limit assay-specific biases. Blood TCR repertoires of five healthy adults were deeply sequenced to estimate repertoire size and the extent of clonotype sharing between individuals. Between about 0.9 and 9 billion PBMCs per donor were obtained by leukapheresis. For each donor, CD4 naive and CD4 memory were each run on three plates, CD8 naive on two plates, and CD8 memory on one plate. What the research found in general, with its limitations: Rarefaction of sorted-subset datasets indicated incomplete sequencing despite the large sequencing depth. Only blood was sampled, and tissue TCR repertoires likely differ from those in blood. Based on pairwise subsampling, the degree of clonotype sharing among donors was expected to be affected by sequencing depth. Higher generation probabilities were observed for clonotypes shared by all four sorted-subset donors than for non-shared clonotypes. The genetic and exposure-history diversity represented was limited by the small number of donors. Sharing across a handful of donors was observed for approximately 4.6% of naive CD4, 3% to 4% of naive CD8, about 2.3% of memory CD4, and roughly 0.4% of memory CD8 clonotypes. Naive subsets generally had larger estimated clonotype richness than memory subsets.

The donors were healthy, HIV-negative adults with no recently reported acute infections or vaccinations. Only Caucasian adults living in Nashville, Tennessee, USA were represented among the donors. CD8 memory samples combined magnetically selected CD45RO+ cells with CCR7-negative CD45RA+ effector memory (TemRA) cells. Blood was obtained by leukapheresis, after which PBMCs were separated by Ficoll-Histopaque density gradient centrifugation and cryopreserved in liquid nitrogen vapor phase. Analytical flow cytometry was used to check the purity and quantity of every magnetically sorted T cell population. Genomic DNA was isolated from each sorted fraction and quantified by UV absorbance on a Nanodrop 2000c. A remark on this clone: Its specific antigen is unknown. Base qualities are not provided; no much larger clone lies one nucleotide away.

Using the deep immunoSEQ assay, TCR CDR3 regions were amplified from genomic DNA by multiplex PCR. Extracted genomic DNA from each cell subset was spread evenly across all wells of several immunoSEQ 96-well plates, with each plate serving as a replicate. For sorted subsets, around 0.2 ug genomic DNA, equal to some 30,000 T cell genomes, was loaded into each replicate PCR. Purified libraries were measured with a Qubit 3.0 fluorometer, size-checked on a Bioanalyzer 2100, and measured again with the KAPA Library Quantification kit. Every immunoSEQ 96-well plate was sequenced on a dedicated single-read 150-cycle Illumina NextSeq 550 flow cell. The original methods were these. Because only junctional sequences without quality scores were contained in the immunoSEQ output, filtering matching that applied to full-length reads could not be performed. To assign V/J genes and CDR3, sequences were annotated using PyIR, a Python wrapper for IgBLAST v1.9, with IMGT germline references. Any read was removed if the V/J assignment was weak (E-value above 1e-6), the CDR3 was missing, or the read contained stop codons, out-of-frame junctions, or ambiguous translated residues. A V3J clonotype was defined by an identical inferred V gene, J gene, and CDR3 amino acid sequence. To compute the percentage overlap between repertoires, the number of shared unique clonotypes was divided by the size of the smaller repertoire. RTK rarefaction, the Chao1 estimator, and Recon v2.1 estimates of unobserved clonotypes were used to assess repertoire richness. For all TCRbeta clonotypes obtained by the gDNA method from a few donors, generation probabilities were computed with OLGA. The table was pulled from immuneACCESS by TCRdb, which kept in-frame rearrangements only. Such tables lose some clones; where checked, under half of the loss comes from unresolved V genes, and the rest has no known cause. V and J calls and clone size are copied from that table; D and trimming were computed from the DNA. A total of 400,000 or so clones appear in this sample, about 97% of them only once. The ten most abundant clones make up less than 0.35% of the sample.

CDR1 ENHRY and CDR2 SYGVKD were looked up in the germline V gene. The CDR3 measures 16 amino acids from cysteine to phenylalanine. This entry keeps only the CDR3 DNA: 48 bases, framed from base 1. After removal of 6 bases from V and 10 bases from J, the junction retains 9 bases not matched to a gene. The specimen sequenced was memory CD8+ T cells sorted from blood. The label giving this sample's cell subset or site can be read as: CD45RO+ cells pooled with CCR7-negative TemRA cells. The receptor's source is a man aged 25 to 40 in good health. In this chain, TRBV10-3 is recombined with TRBJ2-1; the central 16 bases match TRBD2. CDR3 protein: CAIRGTSGRASSEQFF. The nucleotides read TGTGCCATCAGGGGGACTAGCGGGAGGGCCTCATCCGAGCAGTTCTTC.